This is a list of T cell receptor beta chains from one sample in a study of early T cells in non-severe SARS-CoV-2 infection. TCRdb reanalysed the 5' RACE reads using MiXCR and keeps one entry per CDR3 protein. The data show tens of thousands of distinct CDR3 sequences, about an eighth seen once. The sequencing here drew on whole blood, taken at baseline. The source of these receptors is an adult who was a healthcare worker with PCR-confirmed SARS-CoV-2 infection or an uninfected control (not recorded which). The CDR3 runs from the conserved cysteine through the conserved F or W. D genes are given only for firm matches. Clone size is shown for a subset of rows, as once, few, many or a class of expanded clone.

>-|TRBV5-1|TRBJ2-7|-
TGCGCCAGCAGCCGGGTCAGGGGCGGGACCCCTTCCTACGAGCAGTACTTC
CASSRVRGGTPSYEQYF
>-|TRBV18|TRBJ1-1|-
TGTGCCAGCTCACCAGGCCCAGGGATTGAAGCTTTCTTT
CASSPGPGIEAFF
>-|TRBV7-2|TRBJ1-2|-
TGTGCCAGCAGCCAAAACAGGGAGAGAGGCTATGGCTACACCTTC
CASSQNRERGYGYTF
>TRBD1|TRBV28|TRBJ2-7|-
TGTGCCAGCAGTAGATCGGACAGGGACTCCTACGAGCAGTACTTC
CASSRSDRDSYEQYF
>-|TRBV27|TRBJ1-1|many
TGTGCCAGCAGTCCCCTGACGGTGACCACTGAAGCTTTCTTT
CASSPLTVTTEAFF
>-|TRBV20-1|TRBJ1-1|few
TGCAGTGCTAGCTACAAGAACACTGAAGCTTTCTTT
CSASYKNTEAFF
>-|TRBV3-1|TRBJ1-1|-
TGTGCCAGCAGCCAAGCTGCGGCCGCTGAAGCTTTCTTT
CASSQAAAAEAFF
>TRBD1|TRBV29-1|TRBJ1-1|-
TGCAGCGTTCAGGGACAGCTGAACACTGAAGCTTTCTTT
CSVQGQLNTEAFF
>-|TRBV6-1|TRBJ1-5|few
TGTGCCAGCAAGACGCATAGCAATCAGCCCCAGCATTTT
CASKTHSNQPQHF
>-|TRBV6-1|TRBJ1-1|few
TGTGCCAGCAGAGGACGTAGAACCATGAACACTGAAGCTTTCTTT
CASRGRRTMNTEAFF
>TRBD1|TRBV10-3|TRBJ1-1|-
TGTGCCATCAGTGGACAGGGTAATGAAGCTTTCTTT
CAISGQGNEAFF
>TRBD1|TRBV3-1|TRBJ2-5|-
TGTGCCAGCAGCCGATCCGGGACAGGGGTCGGTGAGACCCAGTACTTC
CASSRSGTGVGETQYF
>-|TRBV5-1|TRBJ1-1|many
TGCGCCAGCAGCTGGAATTTGGAGAACACTGAAGCTTTCTTT
CASSWNLENTEAFF
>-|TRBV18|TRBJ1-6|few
TGTGCCAGCTCATGGGCAGACTCAGGGAATTCACCCCTCCACTTT
CASSWADSGNSPLHF
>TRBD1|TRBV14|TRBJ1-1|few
TGTGCCAGCAGCCCGGACAGGGGCCGAGTCGGTTTAGGTGAAGCTTTCTTT
CASSPDRGRVGLGEAFF
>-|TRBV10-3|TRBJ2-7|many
TGTGCCATCAGTGTTCAGGACTCCTACGAGCAGTACTTC
CAISVQDSYEQYF
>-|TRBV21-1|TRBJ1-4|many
TGTGCCAGCAGCAAACGAACCTCCCGGGACAGAGATGAAAAACTGTTTTTT
CASSKRTSRDRDEKLFF
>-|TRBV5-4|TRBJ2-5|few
TGTGCCAGCAGCACCGGGACCGTCCAAGAGACCCAGTACTTC
CASSTGTVQETQYF
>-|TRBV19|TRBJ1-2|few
TGTGCCACCTCGCCGGTTGAGGACCTCTATGGCTACACCTTC
CATSPVEDLYGYTF
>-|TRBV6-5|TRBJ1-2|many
TGTGCCAGCAGAGATTTAATTGGCTACACCTTC
CASRDLIGYTF
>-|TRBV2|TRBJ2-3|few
TGTGCCAGCCGGCGGGGCCGCACAGATACGCAGTATTTT
CASRRGRTDTQYF
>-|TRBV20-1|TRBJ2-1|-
TGCAGTGCTAGAGATCCGAAGGGGACGGTCGATGAGCAGTTCTTC
CSARDPKGTVDEQFF
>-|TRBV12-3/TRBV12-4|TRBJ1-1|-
TGTGCCAGCAGAGCAGGGTCGAACACTGAAGCTTTCTTT
CASRAGSNTEAFF
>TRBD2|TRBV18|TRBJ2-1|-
TGTGCCAGCTCACCACTCCTAGCGGACTACAATGAGCAGTTCTTC
CASSPLLADYNEQFF
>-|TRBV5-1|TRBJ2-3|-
TGCGCCAGCCGTCCGGACACGGCAGATACGCAGTATTTT
CASRPDTADTQYF
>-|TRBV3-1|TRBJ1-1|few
TGTGCCAGCAGCCATGCAGGTGGGCGAGTGAACACTGAAGCTTTCTTT
CASSHAGGRVNTEAFF
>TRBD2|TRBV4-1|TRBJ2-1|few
TGCGCCAGCAGCCAAGTCCATGGCACTAGCGGGGTTCATGAGCAGTTCTTC
CASSQVHGTSGVHEQFF
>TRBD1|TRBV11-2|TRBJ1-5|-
TGTGCCAGCAGCATCGGACAGGATAATCAGCCCCAGCATTTT
CASSIGQDNQPQHF
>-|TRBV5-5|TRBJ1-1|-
TGTGCCAGCAGCTCCTCGGATCGGAGCCGGGGGCAAAACACTGAAGCTTTCTTT
CASSSSDRSRGQNTEAFF
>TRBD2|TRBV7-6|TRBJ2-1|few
TGTGCCAGCAGCTCGGGGACTAGAGGCTACAATGAGCAGTTCTTC
CASSSGTRGYNEQFF
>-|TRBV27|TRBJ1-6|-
TGTGCCAGCAGTTTATATGGGGGGTCGCATTCACCCCTCCACTTT
CASSLYGGSHSPLHF
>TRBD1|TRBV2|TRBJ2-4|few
TGTGCCACCGCCGAGGACAGGGGACTAGCCAAAAACATTCAGTACTTC
CATAEDRGLAKNIQYF
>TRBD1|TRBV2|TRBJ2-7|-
TGTGCCAGCAGCTGGGGACAGGGTATCCGCGTGGACGAGCAGTACTTC
CASSWGQGIRVDEQYF
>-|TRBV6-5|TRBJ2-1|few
TGTGCCAGCAGTTACTCCCGGACACTCTCCTACAATGAGCAGTTCTTC
CASSYSRTLSYNEQFF
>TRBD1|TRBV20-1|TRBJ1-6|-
TGCAGTGCTAGAGACTACATACAGGGGAGTGAGACCCTCCACTTT
CSARDYIQGSETLHF
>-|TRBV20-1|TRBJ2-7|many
TGCAGTGCCGAGAAGGCAGATGTGCCATACGAGCAGTACTTC
CSAEKADVPYEQYF
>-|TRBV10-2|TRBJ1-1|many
TGCGCCAGCAGTCCTTTGCCGAACACTGAAGCTTTCTTT
CASSPLPNTEAFF
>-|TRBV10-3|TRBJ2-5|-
TGTGCCATCAGTGAGATAGGGAAAGAGACCCAGTACTTC
CAISEIGKETQYF
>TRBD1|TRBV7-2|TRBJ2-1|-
TGTGCCAGCAGCTTAGCCCTACGGACAGGGTCCGGTAAGTTCTTC
CASSLALRTGSGKFF
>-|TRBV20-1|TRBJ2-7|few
TGCAGTGCTTCCCACGGGCTTAAATCCTACGAGCAGTACTTC
CSASHGLKSYEQYF
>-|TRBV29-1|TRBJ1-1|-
TGCAGCGTTGACGGTGGCAACACTGAAGCTTTCTTT
CSVDGGNTEAFF
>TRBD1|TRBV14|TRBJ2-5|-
TGTGCCAGCAGCCAAGACCCGGGACAGGCCCAAGAGACCCAGTACTTC
CASSQDPGQAQETQYF
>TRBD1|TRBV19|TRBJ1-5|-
TGTGCCAGTAGTATGAACAGGGGCCATCAGCCCCAGCATTTT
CASSMNRGHQPQHF
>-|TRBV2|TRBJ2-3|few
TGTGCCAGCAGTGTTCTGTGGGGTAGCACAGATACGCAGTATTTT
CASSVLWGSTDTQYF
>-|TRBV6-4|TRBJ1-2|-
TGTGCCAGCAGTGACAGATTTACAGGGCTGAGAACCTTC
CASSDRFTGLRTF
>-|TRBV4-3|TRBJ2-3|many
TGCGCCAGCAGCCAATCCAGAGGAGCGGATACGCAGTATTTT
CASSQSRGADTQYF
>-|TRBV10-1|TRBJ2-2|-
TGCGCCAGTTCGGACGTTGGGGGCACCGGGGAGCTGTTTTTT
CASSDVGGTGELFF
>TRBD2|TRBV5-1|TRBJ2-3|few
TGCGCCAGCTCAAGCGGCGGGAGAATCACAGATACGCAGTATTTT
CASSSGGRITDTQYF
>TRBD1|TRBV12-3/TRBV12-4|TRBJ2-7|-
TGTGCCAGCAGCCAGAAGGTCCGACAGGGGCTCTACGAGCAGTACTTC
CASSQKVRQGLYEQYF
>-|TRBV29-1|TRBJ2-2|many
TGCAGCGTAGGTCCCGCAGTGACGAACACCGGGGAGCTGTTTTTT
CSVGPAVTNTGELFF
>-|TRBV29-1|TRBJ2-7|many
TGCAGCGTTGCCCTCTCCTACGAGCAGTACTTC
CSVALSYEQYF
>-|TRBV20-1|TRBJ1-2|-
TGCAGTGCTAGAGAACCGGGCCCTAACTATGGCTACACCTTC
CSAREPGPNYGYTF
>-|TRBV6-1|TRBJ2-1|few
TGTGCCAGCATTGGGCACAATGAGCAGTTCTTC
CASIGHNEQFF
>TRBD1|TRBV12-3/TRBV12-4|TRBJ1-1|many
TGTGCCAGCAGGACTCAGGGGACAGCAACTTCTGAAGCTTTCTTT
CASRTQGTATSEAFF
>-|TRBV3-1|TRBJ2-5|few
TGTGCCAGCAGCCAAGATGGACGGCCTCCGGAGACCCAGTACTTC
CASSQDGRPPETQYF
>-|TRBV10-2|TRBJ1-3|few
TGCGCCACCCTCCCCGAGACTGGAAACACCATATATTTT
CATLPETGNTIYF